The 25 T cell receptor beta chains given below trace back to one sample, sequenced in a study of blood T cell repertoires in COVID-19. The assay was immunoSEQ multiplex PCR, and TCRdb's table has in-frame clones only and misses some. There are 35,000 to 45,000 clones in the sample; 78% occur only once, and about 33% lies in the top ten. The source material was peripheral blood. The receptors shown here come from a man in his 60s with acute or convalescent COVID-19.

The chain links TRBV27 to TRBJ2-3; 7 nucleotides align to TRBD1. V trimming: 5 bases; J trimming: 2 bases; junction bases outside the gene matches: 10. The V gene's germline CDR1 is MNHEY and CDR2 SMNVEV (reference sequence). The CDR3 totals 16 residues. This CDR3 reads CASSLTGQAITDTQYF. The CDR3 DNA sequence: TGTGCCAGCAGTCTAACCGGACAGGCGATCACAGATACGCAGTATTTT.

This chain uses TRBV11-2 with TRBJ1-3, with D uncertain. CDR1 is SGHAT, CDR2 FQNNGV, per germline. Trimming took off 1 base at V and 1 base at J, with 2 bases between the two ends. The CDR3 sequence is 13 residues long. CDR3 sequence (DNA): TGTGCCAGCAGCTTAGCATCTGGAAACACCATATATTTT. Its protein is CASSLASGNTIYF.

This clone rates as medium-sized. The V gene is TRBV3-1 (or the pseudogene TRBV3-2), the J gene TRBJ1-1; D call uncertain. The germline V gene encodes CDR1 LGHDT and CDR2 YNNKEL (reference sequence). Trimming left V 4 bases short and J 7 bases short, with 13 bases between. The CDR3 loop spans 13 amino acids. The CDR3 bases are TGTGCCAGCAGCCGGCGGATCAATGTTGAAGCTTTCTTT. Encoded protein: CASSRRINVEAFF.

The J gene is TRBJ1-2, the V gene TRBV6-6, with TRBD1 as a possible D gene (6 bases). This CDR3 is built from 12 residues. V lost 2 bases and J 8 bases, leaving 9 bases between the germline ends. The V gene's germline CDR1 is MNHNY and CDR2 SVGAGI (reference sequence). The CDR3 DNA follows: TGTGCCAGCAGTTACGGGGGGGCGGGCTACACCTTC. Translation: CASSYGGAGYTF.

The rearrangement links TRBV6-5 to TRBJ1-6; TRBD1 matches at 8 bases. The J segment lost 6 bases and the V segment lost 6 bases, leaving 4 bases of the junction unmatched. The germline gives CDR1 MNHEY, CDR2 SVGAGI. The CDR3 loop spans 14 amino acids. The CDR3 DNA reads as TGTGCCAGCAGAGGGACAGGCCCTAATTCACCCCTCCACTTT. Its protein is CASRGTGPNSPLHF.

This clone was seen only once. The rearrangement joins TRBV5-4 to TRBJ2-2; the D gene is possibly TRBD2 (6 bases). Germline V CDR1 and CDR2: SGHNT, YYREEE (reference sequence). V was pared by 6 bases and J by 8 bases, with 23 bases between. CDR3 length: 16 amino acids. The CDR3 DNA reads TGTGCCAGCACCCCATCGGGGGACTTGGTCGAAGGGGAGCTGTTTTTT. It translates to CASTPSGDLVEGELFF.

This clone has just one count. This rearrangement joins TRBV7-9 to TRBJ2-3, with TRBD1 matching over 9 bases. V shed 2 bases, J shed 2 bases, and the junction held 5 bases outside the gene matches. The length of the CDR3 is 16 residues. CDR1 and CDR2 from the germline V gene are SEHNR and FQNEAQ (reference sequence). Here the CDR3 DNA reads TGTGCCAGCAGCTTAACAGGGGGCATCTCCACAGATACGCAGTATTTT. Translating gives CASSLTGGISTDTQYF.

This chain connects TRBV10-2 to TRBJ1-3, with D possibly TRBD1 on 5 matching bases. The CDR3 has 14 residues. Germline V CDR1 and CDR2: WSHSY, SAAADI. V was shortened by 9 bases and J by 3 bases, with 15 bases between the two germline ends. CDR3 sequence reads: CASGGGKNGNTIYF. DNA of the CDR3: TGCGCCAGTGGGGGGGGGAAAAATGGAAACACCATATATTTT.

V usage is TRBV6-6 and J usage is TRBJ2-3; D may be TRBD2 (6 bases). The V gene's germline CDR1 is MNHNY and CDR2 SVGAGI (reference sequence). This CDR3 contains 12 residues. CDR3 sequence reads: CATGGSTDTQYF. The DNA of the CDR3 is TGTGCTACCGGGGGTAGCACAGATACGCAGTATTTT.

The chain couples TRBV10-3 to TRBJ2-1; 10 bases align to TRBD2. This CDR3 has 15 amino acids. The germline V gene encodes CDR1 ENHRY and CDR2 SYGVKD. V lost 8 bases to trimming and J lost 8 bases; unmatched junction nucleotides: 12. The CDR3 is CAIGSGRALRDEQFF. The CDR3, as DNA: TGTGCCATCGGCAGCGGGAGGGCCTTGAGGGATGAGCAGTTCTTC.

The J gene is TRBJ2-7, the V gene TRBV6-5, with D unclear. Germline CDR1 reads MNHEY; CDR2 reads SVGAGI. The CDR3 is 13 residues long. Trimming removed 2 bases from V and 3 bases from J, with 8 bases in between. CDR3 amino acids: CASSYDSIYEQYF. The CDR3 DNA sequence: TGTGCCAGCAGTTACGATTCTATCTACGAGCAGTACTTC.

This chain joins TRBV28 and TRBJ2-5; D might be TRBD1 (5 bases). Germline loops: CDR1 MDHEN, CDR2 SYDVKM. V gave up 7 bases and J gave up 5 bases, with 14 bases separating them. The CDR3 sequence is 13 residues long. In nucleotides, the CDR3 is TGTGCCAGCACCGAAGGGGTAGAGGAGACCCAGTACTTC. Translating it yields CASTEGVEETQYF.

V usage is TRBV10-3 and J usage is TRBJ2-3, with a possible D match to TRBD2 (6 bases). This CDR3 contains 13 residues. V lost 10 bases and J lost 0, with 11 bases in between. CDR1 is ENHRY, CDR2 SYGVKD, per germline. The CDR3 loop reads CASGVGSTDTQYF. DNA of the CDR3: TGTGCCAGCGGGGTGGGGAGCACAGATACGCAGTATTTT.

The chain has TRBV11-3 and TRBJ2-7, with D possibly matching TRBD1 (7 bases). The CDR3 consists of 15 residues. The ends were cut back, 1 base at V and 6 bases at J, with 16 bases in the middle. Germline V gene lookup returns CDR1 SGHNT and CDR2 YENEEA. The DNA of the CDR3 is TGTGCCAGCAGCTTAGTCGCAGGGGGGAGGCGCGAGCAGTACTTC. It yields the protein CASSLVAGGRREQYF.

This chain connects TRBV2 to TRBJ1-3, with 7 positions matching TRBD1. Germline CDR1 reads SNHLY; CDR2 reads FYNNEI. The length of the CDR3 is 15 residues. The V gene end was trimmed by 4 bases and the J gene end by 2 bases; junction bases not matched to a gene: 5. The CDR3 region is CASSGQGSAGNTIYF. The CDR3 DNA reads TGTGCCAGCAGTGGACAGGGTTCTGCTGGAAACACCATATATTTT.

The CDR3 sequence: CASSLARTANYEQYF. The CDR3 nucleotides read TGTGCCAGCAGCTTAGCGAGGACAGCAAACTACGAGCAGTACTTC. The V and J genes are TRBV11-2 and TRBJ2-7, with a weak D call TRBD1 (6 bases). The CDR3 has 15 amino acids. From germline, CDR1 is SGHAT and CDR2 FQNNGV. Between the trimmed V and J ends, which lost 1 base and 3 bases, there was a span of 13 bases.

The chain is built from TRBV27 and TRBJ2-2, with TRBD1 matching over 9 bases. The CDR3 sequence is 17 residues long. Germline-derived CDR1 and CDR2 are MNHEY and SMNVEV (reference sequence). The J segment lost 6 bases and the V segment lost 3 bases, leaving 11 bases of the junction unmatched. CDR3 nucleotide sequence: TGTGCCAGCAGTTTCCGATCACCCGGGACAGGGCCCGGGGAGCTGTTTTTT. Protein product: CASSFRSPGTGPGELFF.

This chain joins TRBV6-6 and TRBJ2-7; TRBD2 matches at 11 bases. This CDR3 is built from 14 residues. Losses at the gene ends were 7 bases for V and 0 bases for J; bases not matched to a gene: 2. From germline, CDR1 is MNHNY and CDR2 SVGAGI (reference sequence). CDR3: CASNSGRVSYEQYF. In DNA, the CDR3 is TGTGCCAGCAATAGCGGGAGGGTCTCCTACGAGCAGTACTTC.

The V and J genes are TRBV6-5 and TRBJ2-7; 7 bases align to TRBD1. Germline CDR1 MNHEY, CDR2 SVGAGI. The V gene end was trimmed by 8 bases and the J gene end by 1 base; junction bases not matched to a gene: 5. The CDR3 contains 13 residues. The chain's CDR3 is CASSRGQSYEQYF. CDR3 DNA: TGTGCCAGCTCGAGGGGACAGTCCTACGAGCAGTACTTC.

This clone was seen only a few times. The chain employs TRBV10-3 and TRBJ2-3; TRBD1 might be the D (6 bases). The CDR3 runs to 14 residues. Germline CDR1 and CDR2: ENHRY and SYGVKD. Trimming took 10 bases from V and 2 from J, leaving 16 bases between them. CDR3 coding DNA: TGTGCCACGTCCGGGACAACGACCACAGATACGCAGTATTTT. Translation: CATSGTTTTDTQYF.

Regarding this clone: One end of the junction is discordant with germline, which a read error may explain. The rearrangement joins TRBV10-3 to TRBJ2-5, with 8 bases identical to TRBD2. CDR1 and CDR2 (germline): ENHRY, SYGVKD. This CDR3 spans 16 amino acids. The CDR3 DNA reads TGTGCCGTCAGTGTCCGGGAGGGCCTGACCCAAGAGACCCAGTACTTC. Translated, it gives CAVSVREGLTQETQYF.

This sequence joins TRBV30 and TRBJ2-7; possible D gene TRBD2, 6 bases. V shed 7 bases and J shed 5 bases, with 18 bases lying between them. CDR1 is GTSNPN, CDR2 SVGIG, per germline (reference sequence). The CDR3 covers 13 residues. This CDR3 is CASPGTTGDEQYF. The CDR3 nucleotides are TGTGCCTCCCCGGGCACCACGGGGGACGAGCAGTACTTC.

CDR3 sequence (DNA): TGTGCCAGTAGACGGTTCTCTGGAAACACCATATATTTT. Protein: CASRRFSGNTIYF. The chain is built from TRBV19 and TRBJ1-3, with no clear D. CDR3 length: 13 residues. The germline V gene encodes CDR1 LNHDA and CDR2 SQIVND (reference sequence). The V end lost 6 bases, the J end lost 0 bases, and 6 bases lay between the germline ends. Supplemented by reference TRBV19 and TRBJ1-3, the full variable domain reads DGGITQSPKYLFRKEGQNVTLSCEQNLNHDAMYWYRQDPGQGLRLIYYSQIVNDFQKGDIAEGYSVSREKKESFPLTVTSAQKNPTAFYLCASRRFSGNTIYFGEGSWLTVV.

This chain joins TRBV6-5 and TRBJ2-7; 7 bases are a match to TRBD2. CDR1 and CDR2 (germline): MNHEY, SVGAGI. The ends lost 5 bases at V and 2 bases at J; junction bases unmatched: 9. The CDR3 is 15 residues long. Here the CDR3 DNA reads TGTGCCAGCAGTAACCGGGACTACCTTACCTACGAGCAGTACTTC. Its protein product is CASSNRDYLTYEQYF.

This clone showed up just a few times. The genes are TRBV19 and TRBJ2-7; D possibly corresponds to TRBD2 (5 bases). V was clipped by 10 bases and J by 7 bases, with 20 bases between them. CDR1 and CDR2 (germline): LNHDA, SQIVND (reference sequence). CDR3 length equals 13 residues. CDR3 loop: CATRAAPGREQYF. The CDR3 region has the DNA TGTGCCACCCGAGCGGCTCCTGGTAGGGAGCAGTACTTC.